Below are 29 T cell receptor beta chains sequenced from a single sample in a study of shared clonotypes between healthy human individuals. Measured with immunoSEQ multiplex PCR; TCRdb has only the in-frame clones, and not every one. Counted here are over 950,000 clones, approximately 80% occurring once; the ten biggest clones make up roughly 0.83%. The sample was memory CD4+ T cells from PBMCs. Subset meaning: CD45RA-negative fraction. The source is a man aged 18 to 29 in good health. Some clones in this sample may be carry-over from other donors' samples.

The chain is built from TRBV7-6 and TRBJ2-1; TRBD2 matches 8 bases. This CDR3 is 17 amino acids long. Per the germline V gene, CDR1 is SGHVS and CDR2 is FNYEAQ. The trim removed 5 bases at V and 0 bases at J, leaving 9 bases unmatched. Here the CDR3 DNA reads TGTGCCAGCAGCCCCAAGACTAGCGATCGCTCCTACAATGAGCAGTTCTTC. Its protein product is CASSPKTSDRSYNEQFF.

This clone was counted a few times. CDR3 coding DNA: TGTGCCAGCAGCGACGGCCTAGCGAACACCGGGGAGCTGTTTTTT. This sequence encodes CASSDGLANTGELFF. This chain joins TRBV9 and TRBJ2-2; D gene unclear. This CDR3 region has 15 residues. The germline V gene encodes CDR1 SGDLS and CDR2 YYNGEE. V lost 3 bases and J lost 0, with 9 bases in between.

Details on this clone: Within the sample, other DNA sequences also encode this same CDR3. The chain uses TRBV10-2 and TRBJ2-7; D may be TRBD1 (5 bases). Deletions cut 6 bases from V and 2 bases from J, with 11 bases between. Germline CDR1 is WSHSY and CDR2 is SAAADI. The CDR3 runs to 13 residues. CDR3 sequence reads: CASSLDSTYEQYF. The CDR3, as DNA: TGCGCCAGCAGCCTCGACAGTACCTACGAGCAGTACTTC.

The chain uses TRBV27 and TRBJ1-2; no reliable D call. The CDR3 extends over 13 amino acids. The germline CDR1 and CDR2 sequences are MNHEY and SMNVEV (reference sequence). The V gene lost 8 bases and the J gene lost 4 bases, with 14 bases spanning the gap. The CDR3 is CASRRKNSYGYTF. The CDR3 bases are TGTGCCAGCCGACGGAAGAACAGCTATGGCTACACCTTC.

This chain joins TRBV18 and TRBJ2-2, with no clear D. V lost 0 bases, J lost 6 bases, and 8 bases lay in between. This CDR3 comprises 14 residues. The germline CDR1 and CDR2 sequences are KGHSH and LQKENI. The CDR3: CASSPPGIAGELFF. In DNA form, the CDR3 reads TGTGCCAGCTCACCACCGGGGATAGCCGGGGAGCTGTTTTTT.

CDR3 sequence reads: CASSSSGTGLNEKLFF. CDR3 in DNA: TGTGCCAGCAGTTCAAGCGGGACCGGGCTTAATGAAAAACTGTTTTTT. The chain employs TRBV28 and TRBJ1-4, with D possibly TRBD1 on 5 matching bases. Germline V lookup: CDR1 MDHEN, CDR2 SYDVKM. Trimming removed 4 bases from V and 4 bases from J, with 16 bases in between. The CDR3 runs to 16 residues.

This chain's CDR3 is CASSFDRYQETQYF. For the CDR3, the DNA is TGTGCCAGCAGCTTCGACAGGTACCAAGAGACCCAGTACTTC. The rearrangement uses TRBV7-2 and TRBJ2-5; tentative D call: TRBD1 (6 bases). The ends were cut back, 3 bases at V and 0 bases at J, with 8 bases in the middle. Germline CDR1 reads SGHTA; CDR2 reads FQGNSA. This CDR3 is built from 14 residues.

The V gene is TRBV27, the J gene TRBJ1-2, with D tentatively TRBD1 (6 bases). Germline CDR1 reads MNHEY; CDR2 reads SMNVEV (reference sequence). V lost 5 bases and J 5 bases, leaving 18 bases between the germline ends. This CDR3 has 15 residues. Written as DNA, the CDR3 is TGTGCCAGCAGTCCTCTGGGGGCGCCCCCGTATGGCTACACCTTC. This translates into CASSPLGAPPYGYTF.

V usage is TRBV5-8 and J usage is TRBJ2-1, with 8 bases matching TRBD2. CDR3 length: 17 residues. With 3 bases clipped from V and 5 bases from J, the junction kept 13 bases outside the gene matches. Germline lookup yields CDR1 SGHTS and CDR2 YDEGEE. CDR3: CASSYAGGREVHNEQFF. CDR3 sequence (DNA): TGTGCCAGCAGCTACGCGGGCGGGCGGGAGGTCCACAATGAGCAGTTCTTC.

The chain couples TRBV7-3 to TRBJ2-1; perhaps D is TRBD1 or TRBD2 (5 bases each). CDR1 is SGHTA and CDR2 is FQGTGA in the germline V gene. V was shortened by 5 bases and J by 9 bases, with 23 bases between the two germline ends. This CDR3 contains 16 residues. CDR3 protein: CASSPGGSVQGREQFF. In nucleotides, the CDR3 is TGTGCCAGCAGCCCCGGTGGGAGCGTTCAGGGTCGTGAGCAGTTCTTC.

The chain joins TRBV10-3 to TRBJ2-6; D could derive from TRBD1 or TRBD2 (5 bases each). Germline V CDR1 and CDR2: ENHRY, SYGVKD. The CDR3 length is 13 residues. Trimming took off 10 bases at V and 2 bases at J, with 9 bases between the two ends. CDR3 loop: CANGAPGANVLTF. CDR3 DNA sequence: TGTGCCAACGGGGCCCCTGGGGCCAACGTCCTGACTTTC.

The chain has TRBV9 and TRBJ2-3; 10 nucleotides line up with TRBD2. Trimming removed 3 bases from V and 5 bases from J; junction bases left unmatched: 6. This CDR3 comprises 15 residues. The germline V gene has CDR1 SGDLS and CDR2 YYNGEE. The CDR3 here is CASSAQREGLDTQYF. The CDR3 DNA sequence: TGTGCCAGCAGCGCGCAGCGGGAGGGTTTAGATACGCAGTATTTT.

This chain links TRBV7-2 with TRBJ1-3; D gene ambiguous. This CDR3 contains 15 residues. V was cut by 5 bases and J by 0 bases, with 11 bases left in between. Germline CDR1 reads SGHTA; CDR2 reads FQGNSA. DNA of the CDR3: TGTGCCAGCAGCGTTAGGGTGAACTCTGGAAACACCATATATTTT. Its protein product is CASSVRVNSGNTIYF. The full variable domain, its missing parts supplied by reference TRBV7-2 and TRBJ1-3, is GAGVSQSPSNKVTEKGKDVELRCDPISGHTALYWYRQSLGQGLEFLIYFQGNSAPDKSGLPSDRFSAERTGGSVSTLTIQRTQQEDSAVYLCASSVRVNSGNTIYFGEGSWLTVV.

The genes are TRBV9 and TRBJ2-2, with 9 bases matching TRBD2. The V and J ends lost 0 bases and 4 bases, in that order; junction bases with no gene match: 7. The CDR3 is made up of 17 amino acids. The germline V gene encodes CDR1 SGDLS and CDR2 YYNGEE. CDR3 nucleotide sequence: TGTGCCAGCAGCGTAGATTGGGGTAGCGGGAGCACCGGGGAGCTGTTTTTT. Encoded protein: CASSVDWGSGSTGELFF.

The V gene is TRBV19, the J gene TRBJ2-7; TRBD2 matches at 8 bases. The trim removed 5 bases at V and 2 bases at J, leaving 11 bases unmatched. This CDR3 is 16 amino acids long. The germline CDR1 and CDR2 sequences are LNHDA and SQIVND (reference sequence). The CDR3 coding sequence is TGTGCCAGTAGTGGAGCAAGCGGGAGTCCCCCCTACGAGCAGTACTTC. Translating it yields CASSGASGSPPYEQYF.

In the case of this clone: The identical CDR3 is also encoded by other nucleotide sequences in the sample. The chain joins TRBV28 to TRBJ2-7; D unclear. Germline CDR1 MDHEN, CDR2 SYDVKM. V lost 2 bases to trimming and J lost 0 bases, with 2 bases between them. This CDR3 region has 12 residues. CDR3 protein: CASSLTSYEQYF. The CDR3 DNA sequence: TGTGCCAGCAGTTTAACCTCCTACGAGCAGTACTTC.

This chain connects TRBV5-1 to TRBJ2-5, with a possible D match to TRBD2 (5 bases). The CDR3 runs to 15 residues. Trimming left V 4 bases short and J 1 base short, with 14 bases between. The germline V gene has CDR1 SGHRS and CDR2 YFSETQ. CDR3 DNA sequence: TGCGCCAGCAGCCGGGATCGGAACAGCCAAGAGACCCAGTACTTC. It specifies CASSRDRNSQETQYF. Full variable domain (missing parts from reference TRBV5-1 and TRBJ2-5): KAGVTQTPRYLIKTRGQQVTLSCSPISGHRSVSWYQQTPGQGLQFLFEYFSETQRNKGNFPGRFSGRQFSNSRSEMNVSTLELGDSALYLCASSRDRNSQETQYFGPGTRLLVL.

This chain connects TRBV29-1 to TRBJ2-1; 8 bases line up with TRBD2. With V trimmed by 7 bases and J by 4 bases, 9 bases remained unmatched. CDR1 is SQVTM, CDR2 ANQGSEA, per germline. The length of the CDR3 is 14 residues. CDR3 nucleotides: TGCAGCGGGAAAGGACTAGCTTCTTACAATGAGCAGTTCTTC. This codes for CSGKGLASYNEQFF.

CDR3 in DNA: TGTGCCAGCAGCTCGTCGGGCCATAGCAATCAGCCCCAGCATTTT. It specifies CASSSSGHSNQPQHF. This chain joins TRBV7-8 and TRBJ1-5; D is undetermined. CDR1 is SGHVS, CDR2 FQNEAQ, per germline. V shed 4 bases and J shed 0 bases, with 10 bases lying between them. The CDR3 contains 15 residues.

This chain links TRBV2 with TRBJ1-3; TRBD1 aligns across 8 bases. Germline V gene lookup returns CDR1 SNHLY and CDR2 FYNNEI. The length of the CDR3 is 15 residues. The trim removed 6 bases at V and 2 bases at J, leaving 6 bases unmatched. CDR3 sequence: CASRRQGIAGNTIYF. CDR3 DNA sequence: TGTGCCAGCAGGCGACAGGGGATCGCTGGAAACACCATATATTTT. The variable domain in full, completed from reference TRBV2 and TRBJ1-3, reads EPEVTQTPSHQVTQMGQEVILRCVPISNHLYFYWYRQILGQKVEFLVSFYNNEISEKSEIFDDQFSVERPDGSNFTLKIRSTKLEDSAMYFCASRRQGIAGNTIYFGEGSWLTVV.

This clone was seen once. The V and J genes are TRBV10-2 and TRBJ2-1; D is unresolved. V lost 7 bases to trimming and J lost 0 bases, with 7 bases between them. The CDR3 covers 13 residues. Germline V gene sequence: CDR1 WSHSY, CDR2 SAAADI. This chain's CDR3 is CASKENSYNEQFF. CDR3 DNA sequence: TGCGCCAGCAAAGAGAACTCCTACAATGAGCAGTTCTTC.

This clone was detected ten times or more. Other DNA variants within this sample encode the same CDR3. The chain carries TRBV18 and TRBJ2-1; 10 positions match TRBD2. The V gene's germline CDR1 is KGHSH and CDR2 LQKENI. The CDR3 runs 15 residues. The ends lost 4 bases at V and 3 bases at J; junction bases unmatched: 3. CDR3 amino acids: CASSRGLAVYNEQFF. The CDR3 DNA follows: TGTGCCAGCTCACGAGGACTAGCGGTCTACAATGAGCAGTTCTTC.

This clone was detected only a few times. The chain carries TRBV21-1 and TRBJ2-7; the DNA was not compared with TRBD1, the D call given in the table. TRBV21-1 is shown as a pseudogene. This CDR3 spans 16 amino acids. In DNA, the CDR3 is TGTGCCAGCAGCCCTATGCCCGGGACACCGCTCTACGAGCAGTACTTC. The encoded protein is CASSPMPGTPLYEQYF.

The CDR3 DNA is TGTGCCAGCAGCTTCGCTAGCGGCTCCTACAATGAGCAGTTCTTC. It encodes CASSFASGSYNEQFF. The rearrangement uses TRBV7-2 and TRBJ2-1; 7 bases fit TRBD2. With V trimmed by 3 bases and J by 0 bases, 2 bases remained unmatched. This CDR3 is 15 amino acids long. Per the germline V gene, CDR1 is SGHTA and CDR2 is FQGNSA.

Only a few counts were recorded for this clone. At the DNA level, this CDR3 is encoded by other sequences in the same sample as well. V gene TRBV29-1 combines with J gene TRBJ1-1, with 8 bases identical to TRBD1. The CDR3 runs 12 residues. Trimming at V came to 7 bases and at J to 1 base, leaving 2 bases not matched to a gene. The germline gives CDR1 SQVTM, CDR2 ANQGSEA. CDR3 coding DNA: TGCAGCGCAGGGACAGGGAACACTGAAGCTTTCTTT. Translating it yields CSAGTGNTEAFF.

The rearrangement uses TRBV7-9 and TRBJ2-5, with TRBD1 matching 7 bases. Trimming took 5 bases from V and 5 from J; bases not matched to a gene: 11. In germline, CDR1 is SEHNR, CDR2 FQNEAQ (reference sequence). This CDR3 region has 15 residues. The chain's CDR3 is CASSPQGDALETQYF. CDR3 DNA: TGTGCCAGCAGCCCCCAGGGGGATGCTCTGGAGACCCAGTACTTC. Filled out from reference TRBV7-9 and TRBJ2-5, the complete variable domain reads DTGVSQNPRHKITKRGQNVTFRCDPISEHNRLYWYRQTLGQGPEFLTYFQNEAQLEKSRLLSDRFSAERPKGSFSTLEIQRTEQGDSAMYLCASSPQGDALETQYFGPGTRLLVL.

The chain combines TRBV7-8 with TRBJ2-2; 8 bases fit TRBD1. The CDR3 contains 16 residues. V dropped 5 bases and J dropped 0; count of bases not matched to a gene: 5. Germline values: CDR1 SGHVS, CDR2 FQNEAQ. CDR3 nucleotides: TGTGCCAGCAGCCCGAGGACAGGGCCGAACACCGGGGAGCTGTTTTTT. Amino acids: CASSPRTGPNTGELFF.

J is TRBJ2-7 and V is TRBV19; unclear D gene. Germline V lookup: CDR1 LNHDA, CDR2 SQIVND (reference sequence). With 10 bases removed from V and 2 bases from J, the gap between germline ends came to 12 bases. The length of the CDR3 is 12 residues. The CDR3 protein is CATQDTTYEQYF. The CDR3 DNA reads TGTGCCACCCAAGACACCACCTACGAGCAGTACTTC.

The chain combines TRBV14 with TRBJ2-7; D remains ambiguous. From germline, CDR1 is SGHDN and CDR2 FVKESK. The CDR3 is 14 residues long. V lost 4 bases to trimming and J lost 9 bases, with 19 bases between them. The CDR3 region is CASSPVNGKRGQYF. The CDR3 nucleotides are TGTGCCAGCAGCCCGGTCAATGGTAAACGAGGGCAGTACTTC.